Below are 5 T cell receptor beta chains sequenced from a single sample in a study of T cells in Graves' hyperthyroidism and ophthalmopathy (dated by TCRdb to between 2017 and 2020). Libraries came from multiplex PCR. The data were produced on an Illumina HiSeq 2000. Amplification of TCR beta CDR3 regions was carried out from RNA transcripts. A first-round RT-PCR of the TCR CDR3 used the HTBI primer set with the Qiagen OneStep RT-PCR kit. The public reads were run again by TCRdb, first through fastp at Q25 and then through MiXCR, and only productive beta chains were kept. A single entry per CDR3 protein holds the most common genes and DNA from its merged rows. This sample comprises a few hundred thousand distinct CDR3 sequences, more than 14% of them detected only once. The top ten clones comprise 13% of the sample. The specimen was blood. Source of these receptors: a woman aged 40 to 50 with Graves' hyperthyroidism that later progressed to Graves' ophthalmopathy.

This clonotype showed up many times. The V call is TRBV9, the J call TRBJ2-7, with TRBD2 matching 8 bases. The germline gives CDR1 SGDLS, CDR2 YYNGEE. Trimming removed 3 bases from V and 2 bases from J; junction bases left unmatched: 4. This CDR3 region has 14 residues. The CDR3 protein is CASSGSSGTYEQYF. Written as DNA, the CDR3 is TGTGCCAGCAGCGGAAGTAGCGGGACCTACGAGCAGTACTTC.

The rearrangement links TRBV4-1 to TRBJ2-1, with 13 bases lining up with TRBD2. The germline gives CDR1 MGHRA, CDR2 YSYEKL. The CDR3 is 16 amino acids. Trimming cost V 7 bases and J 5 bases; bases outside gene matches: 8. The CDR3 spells CASTPRLAGGHNEQFF. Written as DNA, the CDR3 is TGCGCCAGCACACCCAGACTAGCGGGAGGCCACAATGAGCAGTTCTTC.

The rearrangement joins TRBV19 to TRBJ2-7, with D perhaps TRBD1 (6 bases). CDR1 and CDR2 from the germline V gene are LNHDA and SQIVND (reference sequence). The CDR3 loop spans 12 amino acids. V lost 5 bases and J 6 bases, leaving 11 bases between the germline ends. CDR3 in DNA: TGTGCCAGTAGTGCTCAAGGGGGCGAGCAGTACTTC. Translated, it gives CASSAQGGEQYF.

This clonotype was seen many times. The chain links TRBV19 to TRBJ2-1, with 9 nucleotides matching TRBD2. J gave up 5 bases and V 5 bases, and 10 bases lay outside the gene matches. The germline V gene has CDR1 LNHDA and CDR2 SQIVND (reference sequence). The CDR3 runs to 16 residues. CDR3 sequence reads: CASSGYSGSIDNEQFF. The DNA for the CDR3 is TGTGCCAGTAGTGGGTATAGCGGGAGTATCGACAATGAGCAGTTCTTC.

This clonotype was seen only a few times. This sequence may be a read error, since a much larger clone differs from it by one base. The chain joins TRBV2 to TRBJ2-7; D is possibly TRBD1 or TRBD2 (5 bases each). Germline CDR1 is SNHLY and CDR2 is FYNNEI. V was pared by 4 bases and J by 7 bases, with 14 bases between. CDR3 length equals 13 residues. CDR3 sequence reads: CASSGDGVWEQYF. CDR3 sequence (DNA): TGTGCCAGCAGTGGGGACGGGGTGTGGGAGCAGTACTTC.